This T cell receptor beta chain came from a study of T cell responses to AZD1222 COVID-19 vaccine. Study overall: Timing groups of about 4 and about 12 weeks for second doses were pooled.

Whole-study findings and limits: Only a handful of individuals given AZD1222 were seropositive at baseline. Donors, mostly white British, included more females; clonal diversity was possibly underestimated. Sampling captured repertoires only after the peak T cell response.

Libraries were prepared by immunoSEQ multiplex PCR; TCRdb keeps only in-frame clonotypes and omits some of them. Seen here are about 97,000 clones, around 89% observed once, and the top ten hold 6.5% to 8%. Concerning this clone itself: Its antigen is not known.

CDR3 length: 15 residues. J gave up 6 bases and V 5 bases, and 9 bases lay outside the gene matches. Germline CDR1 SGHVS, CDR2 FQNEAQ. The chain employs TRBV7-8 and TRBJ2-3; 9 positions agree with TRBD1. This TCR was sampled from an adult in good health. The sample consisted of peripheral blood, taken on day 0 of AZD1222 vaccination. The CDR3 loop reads CASSRGTGSWDTQYF. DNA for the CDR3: TGTGCCAGCAGCCGAGGGACAGGGTCCTGGGATACGCAGTATTTT.